These 22 T cell receptor beta chains share one sample of origin, sequenced in a study of shared clonotypes between healthy human individuals. Sequencing used immunoSEQ multiplex PCR; TCRdb keeps in-frame clones, though not all of them. The sample carries about 520,000 clones, around 73% recorded once. What was sequenced was PBMCs. These receptors were obtained from a middle-aged woman in good health. Some clones in this sample may be carry-over from other donors' samples.

This chain connects TRBV6-1 to TRBJ2-2; D is perhaps TRBD2 (6 bases). The germline V and J ends were trimmed by 5 bases and 11 bases, with 18 bases remaining between them. CDR3 length: 14 amino acids. Germline V gives CDR1 MNHNS, CDR2 SASEGT. CDR3: CASSSTGTVGELFF. The CDR3 nucleotides read TGTGCCAGCAGTTCAACCGGGACTGTCGGAGAGCTGTTTTTT.

With regard to this clone: Other DNA sequences within the sample encode an identical CDR3. This sequence joins TRBV27 and TRBJ2-7, with TRBD1 matching over 9 bases. From germline, CDR1 is MNHEY and CDR2 SMNVEV (reference sequence). V lost 5 bases, J lost 7 bases, and 15 bases stayed unmatched. This CDR3 is 16 amino acids long. The chain's CDR3 is CASSPGTGRAKYEQYF. The DNA of the CDR3 is TGTGCCAGCAGTCCAGGGACAGGGCGAGCTAAGTATGAGCAGTACTTC.

This clone was observed once. A junction boundary mismatches the germline segment, possibly from a read error. Other DNA variants within this sample encode the same CDR3. The genes are TRBV7-7 and TRBJ2-3, with D perhaps TRBD1 or TRBD2 (6 bases each). The CDR3 totals 14 residues. Germline CDR1 and CDR2: SSHAT and FNYEAQ (reference sequence). The CDR3 bases are TGTGCTAGCAGCTTAGGGGGGTACACAGATACGCAGTATTTT. The encoded protein is CASSLGGYTDTQYF.

The chain combines TRBV5-4 with TRBJ2-3; D uncertain. CDR1 is SGHNT, CDR2 YYREEE, per germline (reference sequence). Trimming pared 0 bases from V and 2 bases from J, leaving 13 bases between. There are 16 residues in the CDR3. The CDR3 reads CASSLDTDPTTDTQYF. For the CDR3, the DNA is TGTGCCAGCAGCTTGGATACTGATCCCACCACAGATACGCAGTATTTT.

The rearrangement links TRBV5-1 to TRBJ1-3; no definite D call. V shed 4 bases and J shed 0 bases, with 11 bases lying between them. The CDR3 is 15 amino acids. Germline values: CDR1 SGHRS, CDR2 YFSETQ. The CDR3 DNA reads TGCGCCAGCAGCCTTGGAGCGGCCTCTGGAAACACCATATATTTT. Encoded protein: CASSLGAASGNTIYF.

The rearrangement joins TRBV28 to TRBJ2-1; weak D call: TRBD1 (5 bases). V lost 5 bases, J lost 4 bases, and 18 bases lay in between. The CDR3 length is 16 residues. The germline CDR1 and CDR2 sequences are MDHEN and SYDVKM. The CDR3 sequence is CASSRAGSGGYNEQFF. The CDR3 DNA reads TGTGCCAGCAGTCGCGCAGGGTCTGGTGGGTACAATGAGCAGTTCTTC.

The chain combines TRBV30 with TRBJ2-5, with 10 bases matching TRBD2. The CDR3 sequence is 14 residues long. Trimming at V came to 4 bases and at J to 9 bases, leaving 11 bases not matched to a gene. The germline gives CDR1 GTSNPN, CDR2 SVGIG (reference sequence). The CDR3 reads CAWNLAGAEEAQYF. In nucleotides, the CDR3 is TGTGCCTGGAATCTAGCGGGAGCAGAGGAGGCCCAGTACTTC.

The chain is built from TRBV25-1 and TRBJ2-3; 8 positions match TRBD2. Germline CDR1 MGHDK, CDR2 SYGVNS. V lost 5 bases to trimming and J lost 5 bases; unmatched junction nucleotides: 9. The CDR3 consists of 15 residues. CDR3: CASSQPGGAGDTQYF. DNA for the CDR3: TGTGCCAGCAGTCAGCCGGGGGGGGCTGGAGATACGCAGTATTTT.

This clone has more than one count but fewer than ten. The chain couples TRBV2 to TRBJ1-5; D call uncertain. The CDR3 covers 14 residues. The germline V and J ends were trimmed by 4 bases and 6 bases, with 13 bases remaining between them. Looked up from germline, CDR1 is SNHLY and CDR2 is FYNNEI. The CDR3 protein is CASSVEGGPQPQHF. DNA of the CDR3: TGTGCCAGCAGTGTGGAGGGAGGGCCTCAGCCCCAGCATTTT.

The V call is TRBV7-9, the J call TRBJ1-4; a weak D match, TRBD1 (5 bases). The ends were cut back, 1 base at V and 0 bases at J, with 6 bases in the middle. The CDR3 is made up of 15 amino acids. Germline values: CDR1 SEHNR, CDR2 FQNEAQ (reference sequence). The CDR3 DNA follows: TGTGCCAGCAGCTTAGGGGACGCAACTAATGAAAAACTGTTTTTT. Encoded protein: CASSLGDATNEKLFF.

J is TRBJ1-1 and V is TRBV5-4, with a tentative D call TRBD1 (6 bases). The germline gives CDR1 SGHNT, CDR2 YYREEE (reference sequence). CDR3 length: 16 amino acids. The ends were cut back, 2 bases at V and 4 bases at J, with 18 bases in the middle. The CDR3 sequence: CASSFPGAQGLTEAFF. For the CDR3, the DNA is TGTGCCAGCAGCTTTCCGGGGGCGCAGGGACTCACTGAAGCTTTCTTT.

The chain carries TRBV28 and TRBJ1-3; D gene ambiguous. The CDR3 runs 15 residues. CDR1 and CDR2 from the germline V gene are MDHEN and SYDVKM. Trimming stripped 5 bases from V and 4 bases from J, with 15 bases between. CDR3 in DNA: TGTGCCAGCAGTCTACCGGGCATCGGGGGAAACACCATATATTTT. Protein product: CASSLPGIGGNTIYF.

The chain recombines TRBV18 with TRBJ2-2, with TRBD1 matching over 8 bases. V was pared by 5 bases and J by 5 bases, with 4 bases of the junction left unmatched. Germline-derived CDR1 and CDR2 are KGHSH and LQKENI. This CDR3 comprises 14 residues. CDR3 sequence: CASSEDRDTGELFF. CDR3 nucleotides: TGTGCCAGCTCAGAGGACAGGGATACCGGGGAGCTGTTTTTT.

The chain is built from TRBV29-1 and TRBJ2-5; 13 positions agree with TRBD2. The CDR3 runs 15 residues. CDR1 is SQVTM and CDR2 is ANQGSEA in the germline V gene. After removal of 5 bases from V and 5 bases from J, the junction contained 8 bases not matched to a gene. CDR3 in DNA: TGCAGCGTTTTCGGACTAGCGGGAGCGGGTGAGACCCAGTACTTC. It specifies CSVFGLAGAGETQYF.

This chain connects TRBV11-2 to TRBJ2-1, with D unclear. The V gene lost 1 base and the J gene lost 2 bases, with 6 bases spanning the gap. CDR1 is SGHAT, CDR2 FQNNGV, per germline. The CDR3 totals 14 residues. CDR3 in DNA: TGTGCCAGCAGCTTAGGGGATACCTACAATGAGCAGTTCTTC. It translates to CASSLGDTYNEQFF.

A single count supports this clone. The chain is built from TRBV2 and TRBJ2-7, with a weak D call TRBD2 (5 bases). This CDR3 has 14 residues. Germline V gives CDR1 SNHLY, CDR2 FYNNEI. With 1 base removed from V and 2 bases from J, the gap between germline ends came to 9 bases. In DNA form, the CDR3 reads TGTGCCAGCAGTGAAGAAATCGGGACCTACGAGCAGTACTTC. It is translated as CASSEEIGTYEQYF. The full variable domain, in which reference TRBV2 and TRBJ2-7 provide the parts outside the CDR3, is EPEVTQTPSHQVTQMGQEVILRCVPISNHLYFYWYRQILGQKVEFLVSFYNNEISEKSEIFDDQFSVERPDGSNFTLKIRSTKLEDSAMYFCASSEEIGTYEQYFGPGTRLTVT.

This rearrangement joins TRBV19 to TRBJ2-7; a possible D gene is TRBD2 (6 bases). The CDR3 is 14 amino acids. The germline V and J ends were trimmed by 4 bases and 0 bases, with 10 bases remaining between them. Germline loops: CDR1 LNHDA, CDR2 SQIVND (reference sequence). The CDR3 loop is CASSTTRDSYEQYF. The DNA of the CDR3 is TGTGCCAGTAGTACTACGCGGGACTCCTACGAGCAGTACTTC. The full variable domain, completed using reference TRBV19 and TRBJ2-7, is DGGITQSPKYLFRKEGQNVTLSCEQNLNHDAMYWYRQDPGQGLRLIYYSQIVNDFQKGDIAEGYSVSREKKESFPLTVTSAQKNPTAFYLCASSTTRDSYEQYFGPGTRLTVT.

This chain links TRBV29-1 with TRBJ1-3; D is perhaps TRBD1 (5 bases). Trimming took off 4 bases at V and 2 bases at J, with 6 bases between the two ends. The CDR3 spans 12 residues. Germline CDR1 and CDR2: SQVTM and ANQGSEA. CDR3 protein: CSVVGAGNTIYF. As DNA, the CDR3 is TGCAGCGTTGTGGGGGCTGGAAACACCATATATTTT.

The rearrangement joins TRBV15 to TRBJ2-1, with 9 bases fitting TRBD2. Germline trimming cut 0 bases from V and 12 bases from J; bases unmatched to any gene: 18. The CDR3 length is 18 residues. Germline V gives CDR1 LNHNV, CDR2 YYDKDF (reference sequence). CDR3 region: CATSRDPRWGREGPRQFF. The CDR3 DNA sequence: TGTGCCACCAGCAGAGATCCGCGCTGGGGGCGGGAGGGCCCTCGGCAGTTCTTC.

As regards this clone: Other DNA sequences from this sample encode an identical CDR3 as well. The gene calls are TRBV29-1 and TRBJ2-5; 7 bases are a match to TRBD2. The CDR3 covers 11 residues. The ends lost 4 bases at V and 4 bases at J; junction bases unmatched: 0. CDR1 is SQVTM, CDR2 ANQGSEA, per germline. The CDR3 coding sequence is TGCAGCGTTGGGGGGGGAGAGACCCAGTACTTC. It translates to CSVGGGETQYF.

This rearrangement joins TRBV28 to TRBJ2-5; TRBD2 matches at 11 bases. The germline gives CDR1 MDHEN, CDR2 SYDVKM. V shed 7 bases, J shed 3 bases, and the junction held 10 bases outside the gene matches. CDR3 size: 16 residues. The CDR3 sequence is CASTQPQTSGKETQYF. Written as DNA, the CDR3 is TGTGCCAGCACCCAACCCCAGACTAGCGGGAAAGAGACCCAGTACTTC.

The gene calls are TRBV18 and TRBJ1-3; D is uncertain. Germline CDR1 KGHSH, CDR2 LQKENI. Trimming cost V 4 bases and J 0 bases, with 7 bases left between them. This CDR3 has 14 residues. CDR3 sequence (DNA): TGTGCCAGCTCACGACCAAACTCTGGAAACACCATATATTTT. Translation: CASSRPNSGNTIYF.